The 32 T cell receptor beta chains below come from one sample, sequenced in a study of shared T cell receptors in the human thymus. Assay used: immunoSEQ multiplex PCR; TCRdb lists only in-frame clones, some missing. The sample lists about 380,000 clones, more than 85% occurring once. Sample: thymocytes. These receptors were taken from a human donor.

This chain uses TRBV2 with TRBJ2-1; D is ambiguous. From germline, CDR1 is SNHLY and CDR2 FYNNEI. The CDR3 spans 16 residues. Between the trimmed V and J ends, which lost 2 bases and 8 bases, there was a span of 19 bases. The chain's CDR3 is CASSERVAVLGDEQFF. CDR3 in DNA: TGTGCCAGCAGTGAACGGGTCGCGGTGCTTGGGGATGAGCAGTTCTTC.

The chain links TRBV6-4 to TRBJ2-1, with 11 bases lining up with TRBD2. CDR3 size: 16 residues. The germline V gene has CDR1 MRHNA and CDR2 SNTAGT. With V trimmed by 4 bases and J by 7 bases, 9 bases remained unmatched. The CDR3 bases are TGTGCCAGCAGTGTGGAGCTAGCGGGAGGCAGGAATGAGCAGTTCTTC. Residues: CASSVELAGGRNEQFF.

V and J are TRBV28 and TRBJ2-3; D is ambiguous. V lost 6 bases to trimming and J lost 6 bases, with 16 bases between them. Germline V gene lookup returns CDR1 MDHEN and CDR2 SYDVKM. This CDR3 region has 14 residues. DNA of the CDR3: TGTGCCAGCAGCTACTTCGGACCGAGGGATACGCAGTATTTT. This encodes CASSYFGPRDTQYF.

The chain has TRBV9 and TRBJ2-7; TRBD2 is a possible D gene (5 bases). The CDR3 consists of 14 residues. Germline CDR1 reads SGDLS; CDR2 reads YYNGEE. The ends were cut back, 3 bases at V and 6 bases at J, with 16 bases in the middle. Here the CDR3 DNA reads TGTGCCAGCAGCGGGAGGAAACATTCATCCGAGCAGTACTTC. Its translation is CASSGRKHSSEQYF.

This chain joins TRBV4-1 and TRBJ1-5; 8 positions match TRBD1. V lost 4 bases and J lost 4; bases outside the gene matches: 3. The V gene's germline CDR1 is MGHRA and CDR2 YSYEKL. The CDR3 is made up of 14 amino acids. The CDR3 loop is CASSRQGKNQPQHF. CDR3 coding DNA: TGCGCCAGCAGCCGACAGGGGAAAAATCAGCCCCAGCATTTT.

A single count supports this clone. The rearrangement links TRBV5-1 to TRBJ1-3, with 9 positions matching TRBD1. CDR1 is SGHRS, CDR2 YFSETQ, per germline. V lost 3 bases to trimming and J lost 2 bases; unmatched junction nucleotides: 9. The CDR3 extends over 17 amino acids. The CDR3 DNA reads TGCGCCAGCAGCTGGGGACAGGGAAACGTGGCTGGAAACACCATATATTTT. Protein sequence: CASSWGQGNVAGNTIYF.

The genes are TRBV6-6 and TRBJ1-1; TRBD1 aligns across 7 bases. V shed 2 bases and J 4 bases; nucleotides not matched to a gene: 10. This CDR3 comprises 16 residues. Germline CDR1 is MNHNY and CDR2 is SVGAGI (reference sequence). Written as DNA, the CDR3 is TGTGCCAGCAGTTACCCCAAGACAGGGAGGTTCACTGAAGCTTTCTTT. Its translation: CASSYPKTGRFTEAFF.

CDR3 sequence reads: CASTRGTSDYTDTQYF. The CDR3 DNA reads as TGTGCCAGCACCCGAGGGACTAGCGATTACACAGATACGCAGTATTTT. The rearrangement joins TRBV28 to TRBJ2-3, with 10 bases aligning to TRBD2. CDR3 length: 16 amino acids. V shed 7 bases and J 2 bases; nucleotides not matched to a gene: 9. Germline values: CDR1 MDHEN, CDR2 SYDVKM. The full variable domain, rest sourced from reference TRBV28 and TRBJ2-3, is DVKVTQSSRYLVKRTGEKVFLECVQDMDHENMFWYRQDPGLGLRLIYFSYDVKMKEKGDIPEGYSVSREKKERFSLILESASTNQTSMYLCASTRGTSDYTDTQYFGPGTRLTVL.

This chain joins TRBV28 and TRBJ1-3; D unresolved. Germline CDR1 is MDHEN and CDR2 is SYDVKM. The CDR3 runs 16 residues. V was pared by 1 base and J by 0 bases, with 10 bases between. The CDR3 DNA reads TGTGCCAGCAGTTTATCAAAGGAGTTCTCTGGAAACACCATATATTTT. Its protein product is CASSLSKEFSGNTIYF.

This clone was recorded a few times. This sequence joins TRBV28 and TRBJ1-3, with D perhaps TRBD1 (5 bases). V shed 1 base and J shed 0 bases, with 16 bases lying between them. This CDR3 spans 18 amino acids. Germline CDR1 MDHEN, CDR2 SYDVKM. This chain's CDR3 is CASSLFRQVGASGNTIYF. CDR3 coding DNA: TGTGCCAGCAGTTTATTCCGGCAAGTTGGGGCCTCTGGAAACACCATATATTTT.

The V and J genes are TRBV7-9 and TRBJ2-1; D not resolved. V lost 3 bases to trimming and J lost 8 bases, with 11 bases between them. The CDR3 runs to 13 residues. Germline CDR1 is SEHNR and CDR2 is FQNEAQ (reference sequence). The CDR3 nucleotides read TGTGCCAGCAGCTTCTACGGCCTCGATGAGCAGTTCTTC. Translated, it gives CASSFYGLDEQFF.

The chain uses TRBV19 and TRBJ2-1, with 7 nucleotides matching TRBD2. The CDR3 has 14 amino acids. The V segment lost 7 bases and the J segment 3 bases; nucleotides outside the gene matches: 6. Germline assignment: CDR1 LNHDA and CDR2 SQIVND (reference sequence). CDR3 DNA sequence: TGTGCCAGTAAAGGGCGGGAGTTCTACAATGAGCAGTTCTTC. It encodes CASKGREFYNEQFF.

The V and J genes are TRBV28 and TRBJ2-5; D is possibly TRBD1 (5 bases). The germline CDR1 and CDR2 sequences are MDHEN and SYDVKM. This CDR3 spans 14 amino acids. Trimming took off 6 bases at V and 6 bases at J, with 17 bases between the two ends. This CDR3 reads CASSPSFRVKTQYF. CDR3 DNA sequence: TGTGCCAGCAGCCCATCCTTCAGGGTGAAGACCCAGTACTTC. The complete variable domain, with remaining parts taken from reference TRBV28 and TRBJ2-5, reads DVKVTQSSRYLVKRTGEKVFLECVQDMDHENMFWYRQDPGLGLRLIYFSYDVKMKEKGDIPEGYSVSREKKERFSLILESASTNQTSMYLCASSPSFRVKTQYFGPGTRLLVL.

The chain links TRBV4-1 to TRBJ1-2; no reliable D call. The CDR3 spans 15 residues. Trimming stripped 3 bases from V and 4 bases from J, with 15 bases between. Germline-derived CDR1 and CDR2 are MGHRA and YSYEKL. The CDR3 DNA reads TGCGCCAGCAGCCAGGATCTCGGGGAACCCTATGGCTACACCTTC. Protein product: CASSQDLGEPYGYTF.

This chain links TRBV19 with TRBJ1-1; no definite D call. Trimming stripped 7 bases from V and 4 bases from J, with 13 bases between. CDR1 and CDR2 (germline): LNHDA, SQIVND (reference sequence). This CDR3 is 13 amino acids long. The DNA for the CDR3 is TGTGCCAGTAAGCGCGTCCTGAGCACTGAAGCTTTCTTT. Its translation: CASKRVLSTEAFF.

CDR3 DNA: TGTGCCAGCAGCTTTAAGGGACAACTACTCCACTTCCAAATCACTGAAGCTTTCTTT. Translation gives CASSFKGQLLHFQITEAFF. The V and J genes are TRBV5-8 and TRBJ1-1, with a weak D call TRBD1 (6 bases). The CDR3 consists of 19 residues. CDR1 SGHTS and CDR2 YDEGEE come from the germline V gene. V was pared by 2 bases and J by 4 bases, with 27 bases between.

J is TRBJ2-7 and V is TRBV6-1, with D possibly matching TRBD2 (6 bases). The CDR3 has 12 amino acids. The germline CDR1 and CDR2 sequences are MNHNS and SASEGT. The DNA of the CDR3 is TGTGCGACCCCCCCAGCGGGCGACGAGCAGTACTTC. Translating it yields CATPPAGDEQYF.

In this sample, this clone turned up once. The V and J genes are TRBV28 and TRBJ1-5; D is possibly TRBD1 (6 bases). Germline V gene lookup returns CDR1 MDHEN and CDR2 SYDVKM. The V and J ends lost 5 bases and 6 bases respectively, with 11 bases between them. This CDR3 comprises 13 residues. CDR3 in DNA: TGTGCCAGCAGTAACAGGGCAACTCAGCCCCAGCATTTT. Protein sequence: CASSNRATQPQHF.

J is TRBJ1-1 and V is TRBV12-5; no clear D gene. Trimming pared 5 bases from V and 4 bases from J, leaving 17 bases between. This CDR3 has 15 residues. CDR1 and CDR2 (germline): LGHNT, FRNRAP. Here the CDR3 reads CASGPEEGMGTEAFF. In DNA, the CDR3 is TGTGCTAGTGGTCCCGAGGAAGGTATGGGCACTGAAGCTTTCTTT.

V is TRBV28 and J is TRBJ2-7; D could derive from TRBD1 or TRBD2 (5 bases each). Trimming pared 2 bases from V and 3 bases from J, leaving 26 bases between. Germline V gives CDR1 MDHEN, CDR2 SYDVKM. The length of the CDR3 is 19 residues. CDR3 bases: TGTGCCAGCAGTTTAAACGGTCATCTCTCCGTAGGGACCCTCTACGAGCAGTACTTC. Residues: CASSLNGHLSVGTLYEQYF.

The chain combines TRBV19 with TRBJ1-1; no clear D gene. There are 13 residues in the CDR3. Germline V lookup: CDR1 LNHDA, CDR2 SQIVND (reference sequence). Trimming removed 3 bases from V and 1 base from J, with 6 bases in between. The chain's CDR3 is CASSIHRNTEAFF. CDR3 in DNA: TGTGCCAGTAGTATCCACAGGAACACTGAAGCTTTCTTT.

The chain has TRBV21-1 and TRBJ2-7; TRBD2, the D gene given by the table, was not confirmed from the DNA. TRBV21-1 is an annotated pseudogene. This CDR3 has 15 amino acids. The CDR3 DNA sequence: TGTGCCAGCAGCCTAAAGAAGGAGACCTCCTACGAGCAGTACTTC. Its translation is CASSLKKETSYEQYF.

V gene TRBV6-4 combines with J gene TRBJ1-2, with D possibly being TRBD1 (5 bases). V was cut by 4 bases and J by 8 bases, with 17 bases left in between. CDR3 size: 14 residues. Germline values: CDR1 MRHNA, CDR2 SNTAGT. The DNA of the CDR3 is TGTGCCAGCAGTGCCGTTGGAGGGGTTCACGGCTACACCTTC. Amino acids: CASSAVGGVHGYTF.

V and J are TRBV29-1 and TRBJ2-5; D remains unclear. The DNA end is a closer match to TRBJ2-7, so the J assignment may be wrong. Germline V gene sequence: CDR1 SQVTM, CDR2 ANQGSEA. CDR3 size: 17 residues. The CDR3 DNA is TGCAGCGTTGGCCGCAGGCAAACCGAATCCTTCTCCTACGAGCAGTACTTC. As protein: CSVGRRQTESFSYEQYF.

The chain combines TRBV7-3 with TRBJ2-1; 8 nucleotides match TRBD2. CDR1 SGHTA and CDR2 FQGTGA come from the germline V gene. After removal of 6 bases from V and 7 bases from J, the junction contained 11 bases not matched to a gene. The CDR3 extends over 15 amino acids. CDR3 nucleotide sequence: TGTGCCAGCAGTTTGGGCCCTAAGCGGGGGAATGAGCAGTTCTTC. This gives the protein CASSLGPKRGNEQFF.

This sequence joins TRBV6-1 and TRBJ2-3; perhaps D is TRBD1 or TRBD2 (5 bases each). Germline values: CDR1 MNHNS, CDR2 SASEGT. The CDR3 loop spans 14 amino acids. V lost 3 bases and J lost 8, with 15 bases in between. CDR3 protein: CASSEQEGIGTQYF. The CDR3, as DNA: TGTGCCAGCAGTGAGCAAGAGGGGATAGGTACGCAGTATTTT.

This chain links TRBV29-1 with TRBJ2-3; the match to TRBD2 covers 12 bases. The CDR3 runs 16 residues. CDR1 and CDR2 (germline): SQVTM, ANQGSEA. V lost 6 bases, J lost 4 bases, and 11 bases stayed unmatched. This CDR3 is CSVGPTTSGGPDTQYF. The CDR3 DNA sequence: TGCAGCGTGGGCCCCACGACTAGCGGGGGACCAGATACGCAGTATTTT.

The chain couples TRBV5-6 to TRBJ2-7; 7 bases align to TRBD1. CDR3 length equals 17 residues. V was clipped by 10 bases and J by 6 bases; unmatched bases: 25. Per germline, CDR1 SGHDT and CDR2 YYEEEE. For the CDR3, the DNA is TGTGCCCCCGCCTGGGACAGCAACCCGACCAACCGACTCGAGCAGTACTTC. It specifies CAPAWDSNPTNRLEQYF.

The chain couples TRBV14 to TRBJ2-7; TRBD2 is a possible D gene (7 bases). The CDR3 is made up of 19 amino acids. Germline CDR1 SGHDN, CDR2 FVKESK. The V end was cut by 3 bases, the J end by 0 bases, with 24 bases between. CDR3 in amino acids: CASSQGEGGRFPHSYEQYF. For the CDR3, the DNA is TGTGCCAGCAGCCAGGGGGAGGGGGGGCGCTTCCCTCACTCCTACGAGCAGTACTTC.

The rearrangement joins TRBV5-1 to TRBJ2-1; D gene uncertain. Germline CDR1 and CDR2: SGHRS and YFSETQ. The CDR3 sequence is 16 residues long. V lost 3 bases, J lost 8 bases, and 21 bases lay in between. The CDR3 sequence is CASSWQTHTGYDEQFF. As DNA, the CDR3 is TGCGCCAGCAGCTGGCAGACCCACACCGGATACGATGAGCAGTTCTTC.

CDR3 sequence: CASSQEVRDRGNEQFF. The CDR3, as DNA: TGTGCCAGCAGCCAAGAAGTGCGGGACAGGGGGAATGAGCAGTTCTTC. The chain employs TRBV4-2 and TRBJ2-1; 11 nucleotides agree with TRBD1. CDR1 LGHNA and CDR2 YNFKEQ come from the germline V gene. The CDR3 covers 16 residues. V trimming: 0 bases; J trimming: 7 bases; junction bases outside the gene matches: 5.

The CDR3 protein is CSEKRPREINTEAFF. DNA of the CDR3: TGCAGCGAGAAGCGCCCGAGAGAGATAAACACTGAAGCTTTCTTT. The chain couples TRBV29-1 to TRBJ1-1; D ambiguous. The CDR3 sequence is 15 residues long. Trimming cost V 7 bases and J 2 bases, with 20 bases left between them. Germline V lookup: CDR1 SQVTM, CDR2 ANQGSEA.